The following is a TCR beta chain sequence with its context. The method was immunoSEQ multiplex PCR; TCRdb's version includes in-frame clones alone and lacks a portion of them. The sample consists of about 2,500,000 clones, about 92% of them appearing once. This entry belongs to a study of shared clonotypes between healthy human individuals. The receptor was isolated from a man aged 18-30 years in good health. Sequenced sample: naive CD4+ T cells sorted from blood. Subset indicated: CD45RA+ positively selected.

Here the CDR3 DNA reads TGTGCCAGCAGCTTGGACAGAGTTTCACCCCTCCACTTT. Its protein product is CASSLDRVSPLHF. This chain links TRBV7-2 with TRBJ1-6; perhaps TRBD1 as D (6 bases). V dropped 3 bases and J dropped 9 bases, with 9 bases sitting between them. The germline CDR1 and CDR2 sequences are SGHTA and FQGNSA. CDR3 length: 13 amino acids.